This T cell receptor beta chain stems from a study of blood T cells in healthy people across ages (dated by TCRdb to between 2015 and 2017). At the level of the whole study: Template switching captured roughly one uniquely barcoded TCR beta cDNA molecule per two T cells in model experiments. Two additional independent replicas of 1 million unique cDNA reads from the same blood draw were analyzed for two donors (one aged 18 to 29 and one aged 80 or older). To avoid experimental bias, donors of different ages were distributed randomly across sequencing lanes. To track age-related changes in TCR beta repertoire diversity, the study relied on deep sequencing normalized with unique cDNA molecular identifiers. The donors were divided into four age groups: young (average around 16 years), middle-aged (about 40), aged (62) and long-lived (about 90).

Systemically healthy Caucasian individuals from Russia, 35 to 50 in total and aged roughly 6 to 100 years, were included as donors. Around 10 milliliters of peripheral blood were drawn from each donor into EDTA-treated Vacutainer tubes. PBMCs were isolated by Ficoll-Paque density-gradient centrifugation, with at least 6 million obtained per sample. Trizol reagent was used to extract total RNA from the PBMCs, yielding at least 5 micrograms per sample. The percentages of naive CD45RAhigh/CD27high T cells were determined by flow cytometry on a PBMC aliquot from every donor. The library was built by means of 5' RACE. Sequencer: Illumina HiSeq 2500. A second PCR of roughly 7 to 12 cycles was performed with a sample-barcoded 5' primer and a J-beta primer mix. A unique molecular identifier was introduced onto each TCR beta cDNA molecule by a template-switch 5' adaptor carrying 12 random nucleotides. Each sample yielded at least 2.5 million CDR3-containing paired-end reads. First-strand cDNA synthesis was performed from all RNA using the Mint cDNA synthesis kit, with priming by a TRBC-specific oligonucleotide. All cDNA was treated with uracil-DNA glycosylase and then went through a first 18-cycle PCR with the universal primers M1SS and BC2_uni_R. On the authors' methods: Each sample was normalized by randomly selecting 1 million high-quality reads, each carrying a distinct molecular identifier. Instead of being binned into consensus sequences, reads that shared molecular identifiers were thrown out. CDR3 identification, clonotype clustering and error correction used MiTCR with a Q25 quality threshold and the strictest error-elimination algorithm. A nonparametric unseen species model with Euler transformation was used to estimate a lower bound on total TCR beta diversity. TCRdb ran its own pipeline on the public reads, namely fastp trimming at Q25 and MiXCR clone calling, and kept in-frame beta chains. Identical CDR3 proteins give one entry, which carries the most common genes and DNA. These V and J calls rely on TCRdb rather than the paper's analysis. A total of about 830,000 distinct CDR3 sequences appear in this sample, approximately 67% of them only once. Clones ranked in the top ten supply approximately 30% of the sample.

Results and caveats for the whole study, not just this receptor: Donor CMV infection status was unknown, potentially confounding age-related changes in expanded clonotypes. Total diversity estimates from one million sequenced T cells were considered lower bounds and underestimates. As age increased, observed TCR beta diversity per million T cells dropped in a roughly linear way, and a significant reduction was already evident by age about 40. Observed TCR beta diversity correlated strongly with the percentage of naive T cells measured by flow cytometry. Conclusive comparison of naive and antigen-experienced compartments was prevented by the profiling of bulk unsorted PBMCs. Compared with the aged group, the long-lived group had more naive CD4+ T cells, fewer expanded clones and increased TCR diversity, suggesting age selection.

This clonotype was detected only once. Its antigen is unknown. This clone may be a read error of a much larger clone one base away. This TCR derives from a man aged 30 to 39 in good health. The specimen was blood.

The DNA sequence follows: TGTGTCAGCAGCTTGGATCCGGGGTGGAATTCACCCCTCCACTTT. Translated, it reads CVSSLDPGWNSPLHF. The chain links TRBV5-6 with TRBJ1-6; a confident D gene designation cannot be given. The CDR3 contains 15 residues, cysteine and phenylalanine counted. The only DNA kept is the CDR3, 45 bases in frame from the first base. In the germline V gene, CDR1 corresponds to SGHDT and CDR2 to YYEEEE.